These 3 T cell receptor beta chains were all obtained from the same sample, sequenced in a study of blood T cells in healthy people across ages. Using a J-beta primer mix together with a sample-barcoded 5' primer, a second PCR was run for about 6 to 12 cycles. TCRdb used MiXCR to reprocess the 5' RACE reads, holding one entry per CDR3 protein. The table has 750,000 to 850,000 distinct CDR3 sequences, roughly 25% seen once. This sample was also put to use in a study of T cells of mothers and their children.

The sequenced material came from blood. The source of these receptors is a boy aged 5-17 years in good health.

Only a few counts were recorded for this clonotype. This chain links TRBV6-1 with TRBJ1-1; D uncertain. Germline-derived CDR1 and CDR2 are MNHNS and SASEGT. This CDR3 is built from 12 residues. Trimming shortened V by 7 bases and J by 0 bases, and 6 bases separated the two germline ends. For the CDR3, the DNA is TGTGCCAGCATGGGCATGAACACTGAAGCTTTCTTT. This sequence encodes CASMGMNTEAFF.

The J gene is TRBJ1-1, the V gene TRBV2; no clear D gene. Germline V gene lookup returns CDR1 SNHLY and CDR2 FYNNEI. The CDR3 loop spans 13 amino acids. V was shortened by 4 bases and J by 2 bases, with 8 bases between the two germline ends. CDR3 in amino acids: CASSAPANTEAFF. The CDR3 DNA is TGTGCCAGCAGTGCTCCAGCCAACACTGAAGCTTTCTTT.

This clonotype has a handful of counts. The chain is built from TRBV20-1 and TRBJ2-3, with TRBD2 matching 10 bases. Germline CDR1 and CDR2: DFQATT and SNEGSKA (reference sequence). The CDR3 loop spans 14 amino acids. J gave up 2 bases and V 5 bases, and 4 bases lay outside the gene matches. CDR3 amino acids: CSAPLAGVTDTQYF. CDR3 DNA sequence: TGCAGTGCTCCTCTAGCGGGGGTCACAGATACGCAGTATTTT.